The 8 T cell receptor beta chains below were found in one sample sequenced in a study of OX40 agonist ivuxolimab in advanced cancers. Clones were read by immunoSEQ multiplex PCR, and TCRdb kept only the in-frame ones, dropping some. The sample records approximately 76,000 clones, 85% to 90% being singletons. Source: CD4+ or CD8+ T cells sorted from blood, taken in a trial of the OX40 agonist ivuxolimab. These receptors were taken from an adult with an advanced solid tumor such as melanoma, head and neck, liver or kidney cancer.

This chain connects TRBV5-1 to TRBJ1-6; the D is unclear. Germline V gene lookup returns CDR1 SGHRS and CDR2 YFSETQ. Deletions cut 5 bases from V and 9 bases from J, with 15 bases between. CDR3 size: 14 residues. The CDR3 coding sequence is TGCGCCAGCAGGCCCGAGAGTATAGGTTCACCCCTCCACTTT. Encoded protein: CASRPESIGSPLHF.

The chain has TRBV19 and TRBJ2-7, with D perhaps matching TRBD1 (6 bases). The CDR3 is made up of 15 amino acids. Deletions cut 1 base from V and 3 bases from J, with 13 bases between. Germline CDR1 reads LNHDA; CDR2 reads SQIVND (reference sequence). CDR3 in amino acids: CASSIAYTGLYEQYF. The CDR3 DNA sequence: TGTGCCAGTAGTATAGCCTATACAGGGCTCTACGAGCAGTACTTC.

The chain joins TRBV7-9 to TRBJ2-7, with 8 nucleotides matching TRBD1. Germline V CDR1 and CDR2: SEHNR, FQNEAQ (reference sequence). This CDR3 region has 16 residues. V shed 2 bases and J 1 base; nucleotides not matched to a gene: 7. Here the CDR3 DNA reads TGTGCCAGCAGCTTAATAGGACAGGGCGGTTCCTACGAGCAGTACTTC. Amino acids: CASSLIGQGGSYEQYF.

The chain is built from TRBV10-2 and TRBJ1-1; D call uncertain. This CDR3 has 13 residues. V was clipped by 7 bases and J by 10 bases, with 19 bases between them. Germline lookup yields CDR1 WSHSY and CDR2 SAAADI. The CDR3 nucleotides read TGCGCCAGCATTCCCGAGGACGACGATGGAGCTTTCTTT. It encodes CASIPEDDDGAFF.

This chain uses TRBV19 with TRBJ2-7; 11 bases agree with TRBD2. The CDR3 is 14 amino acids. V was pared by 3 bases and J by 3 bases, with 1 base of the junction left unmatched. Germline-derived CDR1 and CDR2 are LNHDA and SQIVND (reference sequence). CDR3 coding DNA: TGTGCCAGTAGTATGGGACTAGCGGTCTACGAGCAGTACTTC. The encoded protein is CASSMGLAVYEQYF.

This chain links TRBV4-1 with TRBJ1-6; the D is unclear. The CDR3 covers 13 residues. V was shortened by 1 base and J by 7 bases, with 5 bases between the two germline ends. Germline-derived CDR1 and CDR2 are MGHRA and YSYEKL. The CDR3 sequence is CASSQGLNSPLHF. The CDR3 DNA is TGCGCCAGCAGCCAAGGCCTCAATTCACCCCTCCACTTT.

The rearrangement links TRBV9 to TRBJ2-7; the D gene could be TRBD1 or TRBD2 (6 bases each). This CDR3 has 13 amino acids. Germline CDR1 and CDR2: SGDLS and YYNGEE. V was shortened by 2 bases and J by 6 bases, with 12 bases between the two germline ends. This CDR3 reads CASSVGGQTEQYF. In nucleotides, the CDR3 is TGTGCCAGCAGCGTTGGGGGGCAAACCGAGCAGTACTTC.

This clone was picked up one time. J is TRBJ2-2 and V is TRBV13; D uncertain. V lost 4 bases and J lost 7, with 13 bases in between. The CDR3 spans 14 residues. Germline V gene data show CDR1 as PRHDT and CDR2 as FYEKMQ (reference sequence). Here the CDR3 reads CASSSRARGGELFF. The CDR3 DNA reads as TGTGCCAGCAGCTCTCGGGCGCGAGGCGGGGAGCTGTTTTTT.